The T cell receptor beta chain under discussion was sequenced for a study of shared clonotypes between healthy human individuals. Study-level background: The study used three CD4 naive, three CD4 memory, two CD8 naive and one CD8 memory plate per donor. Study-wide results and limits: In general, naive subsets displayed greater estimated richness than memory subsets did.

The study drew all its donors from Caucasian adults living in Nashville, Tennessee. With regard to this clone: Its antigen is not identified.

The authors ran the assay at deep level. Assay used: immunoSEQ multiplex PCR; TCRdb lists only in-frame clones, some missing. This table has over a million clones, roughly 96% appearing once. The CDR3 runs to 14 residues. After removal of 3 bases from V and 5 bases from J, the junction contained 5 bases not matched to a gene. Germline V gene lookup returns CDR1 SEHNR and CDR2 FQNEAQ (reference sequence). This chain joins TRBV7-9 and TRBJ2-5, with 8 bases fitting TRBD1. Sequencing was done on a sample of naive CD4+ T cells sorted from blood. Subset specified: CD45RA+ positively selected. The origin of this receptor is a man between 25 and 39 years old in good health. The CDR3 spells CASSFGTGGETQYF. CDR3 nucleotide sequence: TGTGCCAGCAGCTTTGGGACAGGAGGTGAGACCCAGTACTTC.